This paragraph reports one T cell receptor (beta chain). This sample was included in a study of blood T cell repertoires in COVID-19. Background on the study: Sites in the United States, Italy and Spain provided acute and convalescent COVID-19 samples.

Symptom resolution, clearance, or two negative PCRs marked donors in Cohort 3 as recovered. Data came from immunoSEQ multiplex PCR; TCRdb stores just in-frame clones and leaves some out. The table lists some 200,000 clones, approximately 90% of them singletons, with around 0.77% in the top ten. Per the germline V gene, CDR1 is LNHNV and CDR2 is YYDKDF (reference sequence). V gave up 2 bases and J gave up 0 bases; unmatched junction bases: 6. The CDR3 extends over 17 amino acids. The chain joins TRBV15 to TRBJ2-2; 7 bases fit TRBD1. Sequencing was carried out using PBMCs or T cells enriched from blood (not recorded which). The TCR comes from a woman aged 18-30 years who had recovered from COVID-19. CDR3 sequence reads: CATSRPQGIANTGELFF. CDR3 bases: TGTGCCACCAGCAGACCACAGGGGATCGCGAACACCGGGGAGCTGTTTTTT.